The rows below give T cell receptor beta chains drawn from one sample of a study of hypomethylating agent response in myelodysplastic syndrome. Sequencing used immunoSEQ multiplex PCR; TCRdb keeps in-frame clones, though not all of them. The repertoire holds about 1,700 clones, less than 90% seen once, with roughly 5.2% in the top ten. This material consisted of bone marrow, taken before or after starting hypomethylating agent treatment for myelodysplastic syndrome (not recorded which). The receptors come from a human donor with myelodysplastic syndrome. Each CDR3 is given with its conserved first and last residue. The D gene is left open where the match is weak. Clone sizes are given selectively: once, few, many, or a class where the clone is expanded.

D | length | J | size | V | CDR3 | DNA
NA | 13 | TRBJ1-1 | NA | TRBV18 | CASSGQLNTEAFF | TGTGCCAGCTCAGGACAGTTGAACACTGAAGCTTTCTTT
TRBD1 | 14 | TRBJ2-2 | NA | TRBV2 | CATYDRANTGELFF | TGTGCCACCTACGACAGGGCGAACACCGGGGAGCTGTTTTTT
NA | 12 | TRBJ1-4 | NA | TRBV5-4 | CASSLGGEKLFF | TGTGCCAGCAGCTTGGGTGGGGAAAAACTGTTTTTT
TRBD1 | 17 | TRBJ1-1 | NA | TRBV7-9 | CASSPSRSGTGDTEAFF | TGTGCCAGCAGCCCAAGTCGTTCCGGGACAGGGGACACTGAAGCTTTCTTT
TRBD1 | 14 | TRBJ1-1 | NA | TRBV6-1 | CASRRDRGNTEAFF | TGTGCCAGCAGGAGGGACAGGGGGAACACTGAAGCTTTCTTT
NA | 13 | TRBJ1-5 | NA | TRBV19 | CASALTEHQPQHF | TGTGCCAGTGCTCTGACAGAGCATCAGCCCCAGCATTTT
NA | 15 | TRBJ2-1 | NA | TRBV29-1 | CSVESPGHSYNEQFF | TGCAGCGTTGAAAGCCCGGGACACTCCTACAATGAGCAGTTCTTC
TRBD1 | 19 | TRBJ1-1 | NA | TRBV7-8 | CASSLAPGTGTLGNTEAFF | TGTGCCAGCAGCTTAGCCCCAGGGACAGGGACGTTGGGGAACACTGAAGCTTTCTTT
NA | 14 | TRBJ1-5 | NA | TRBV6-6 | CASNLGGPHQPQHF | TGTGCCAGCAACTTAGGGGGTCCGCATCAGCCCCAGCATTTT
NA | 15 | TRBJ1-1 | once | TRBV13 | CASSPGRHANTEAFF | TGTGCCAGCAGCCCCGGCCGCCACGCGAACACTGAAGCTTTCTTT
TRBD1 | 13 | TRBJ2-4 | NA | TRBV30 | CAWSTGRKNIQYF | TGTGCCTGGTCGACAGGGAGAAAAAACATTCAGTACTTC
NA | 14 | TRBJ2-1 | NA | TRBV5-6 | CASSLAAGLGEQFF | TGTGCCAGCAGCTTGGCGGCCGGGTTAGGTGAGCAGTTCTTC
NA | 14 | TRBJ2-3 | NA | TRBV2 | CASKESLRSDTQYF | TGTGCCAGCAAAGAAAGCCTGCGTTCAGATACGCAGTATTTT
TRBD1 | 13 | TRBJ1-2 | NA | TRBV19 | CASIGRGRGGYTF | TGTGCCAGTATTGGCAGGGGGCGCGGCGGCTACACCTTC
TRBD2 | 16 | TRBJ2-2 | NA | TRBV9 | CASSVSAGGNTGELFF | TGTGCCAGCAGCGTATCAGCGGGAGGGAACACCGGGGAGCTGTTTTTT
TRBD2 | 15 | TRBJ2-7 | NA | TRBV4-1 | CASSRGSGGTYEQYF | TGCGCCAGCAGCCGCGGAAGCGGGGGAACCTACGAGCAGTACTTC
TRBD1 | 18 | TRBJ1-1 | NA | TRBV5-1 | CASAPGVGQGARNTEAFF | TGCGCCAGCGCACCAGGGGTGGGACAGGGGGCGCGGAACACTGAAGCTTTCTTT
NA | 14 | TRBJ2-2 | NA | TRBV19 | CASRQLGGSGELFF | TGTGCCAGTAGACAATTGGGGGGCTCCGGGGAGCTGTTTTTT
NA | 13 | TRBJ2-3 | NA | TRBV13 | CASSRGAGDTQYF | TGTGCCAGCAGCAGAGGAGCGGGAGATACGCAGTATTTT
NA | 15 | TRBJ2-7 | once | TRBV6-1 | CASSEGPGELYEQYF | TGTGCCAGCAGTGAAGGCCCAGGGGAGTTGTACGAGCAGTACTTC
TRBD1 | 14 | TRBJ2-1 | NA | TRBV13 | CASSLRDRGNEQFF | TGTGCCAGCAGCTTACGGGACAGGGGCAATGAGCAGTTCTTC
NA | 15 | TRBJ1-6 | NA | TRBV6-5 | CASSYIADENSPLHF | TGTGCCAGCAGTTATATCGCAGACGAAAATTCACCCCTCCACTTT
TRBD1 | 16 | TRBJ2-4 | NA | TRBV7-9 | CASSLTGGKAKNIQYF | TGTGCCAGCAGCTTGACAGGGGGAAAGGCCAAAAACATTCAGTACTTC
TRBD1 | 15 | TRBJ1-2 | NA | TRBV7-9 | CASSSRTGIYYGYTF | TGTGCCAGCAGCTCCCGGACAGGAATCTACTATGGCTACACCTTC
NA | 12 | TRBJ2-5 | NA | TRBV19 | CASSFRDGPMYF | TGTGCCAGTAGTTTCCGAGACGGACCCATGTACTTC
NA | 12 | TRBJ2-5 | NA | TRBV7-9 | CASSPDGETQYF | TGTGCCAGCAGTCCAGATGGGGAGACCCAGTACTTC
NA | 17 | TRBJ2-5 | NA | TRBV5-4 | CASSSTGQDWERETQYF | TGTGCCAGCAGCTCCACGGGACAAGATTGGGAACGGGAGACCCAGTACTTC
TRBD1 | 17 | TRBJ1-2 | NA | TRBV19 | CASRKIPLTGLSYGYTF | TGTGCCAGTAGAAAAATCCCCCTGACAGGGCTCTCCTATGGCTACACCTTC
TRBD2 | 17 | TRBJ2-1 | NA | TRBV15 | CATSRDRIAGGRSEQFF | TGTGCCACCAGCAGAGACCGGATAGCGGGGGGGCGAAGTGAGCAGTTCTTC
NA | 15 | TRBJ2-5 | NA | TRBV7-7 | CASSAADGGRETQYF | TGTGCCAGCAGCGCAGCGGATGGGGGGAGGGAGACCCAGTACTTC
NA | 13 | TRBJ2-5 | NA | TRBV6-1 | CASTPRGAETQYF | TGTGCCAGCACCCCCCGGGGGGCAGAGACCCAGTACTTC
NA | 13 | TRBJ1-3 | NA | TRBV6-1 | CASRRDIGNTIYF | TGTGCCAGCAGAAGGGACATCGGAAACACCATATATTTT
NA | 13 | TRBJ1-2 | NA | TRBV7-9 | CASSLGRIGGYTF | TGTGCCAGCAGCTTAGGAAGGATAGGGGGCTACACCTTC
TRBD1 | 15 | TRBJ2-1 | NA | TRBV6-4 | CASSIRQGTYNEQFF | TGTGCCAGCTCGATTCGACAGGGGACATACAATGAGCAGTTCTTC
TRBD1 | 14 | TRBJ1-1 | NA | TRBV9 | CASSFTGEGAEAFF | TGTGCCAGCAGCTTCACAGGGGAGGGAGCTGAAGCTTTCTTT
NA | 17 | TRBJ1-1 | NA | TRBV6-1 | CASSDPPPRGLNTEAFF | TGTGCCAGCAGTGACCCCCCGCCCAGGGGACTCAACACTGAAGCTTTCTTT
NA | 13 | TRBJ2-3 | NA | TRBV7-3 | CASSAVNTDTQYF | TGTGCCAGCAGCGCAGTCAACACAGATACGCAGTATTTT
NA | 17 | TRBJ2-7 | NA | TRBV7-8 | CASSGRVEAGLPYEQYF | TGTGCCAGCAGCGGCAGGGTCGAGGCGGGGCTTCCCTACGAGCAGTACTTC
TRBD1 | 19 | TRBJ1-4 | NA | TRBV7-9 | CASSFQGTGTLRTNEKLFF | TGTGCCAGCAGCTTTCAGGGGACAGGGACCTTGAGGACTAATGAAAAACTGTTTTTT
NA | 15 | TRBJ2-3 | once | TRBV10-2 | CASSPLARTTDTQYF | TGCGCCAGCAGTCCCCTAGCCCGGACTACAGATACGCAGTATTTT
TRBD2 | 13 | TRBJ2-1 | once | TRBV11-3 | CASSLREGREQFF | TGTGCCAGCAGCTTACGGGAGGGAAGGGAGCAGTTCTTC
TRBD2 | 16 | TRBJ2-2 | NA | TRBV5-6 | CASRSRRGVFSGELFF | TGTGCCAGCAGATCCCGGCGGGGGGTTTTTTCCGGGGAGCTGTTTTTT
NA | 13 | TRBJ2-5 | once | TRBV4-1 | CASSQIGKETQYF | TGCGCCAGCAGCCAAATTGGCAAAGAGACCCAGTACTTC
NA | 14 | TRBJ2-7 | NA | TRBV19 | CASSRLGSSYEQYF | TGTGCCAGTAGTAGGCTAGGGAGCTCCTACGAGCAGTACTTC
TRBD1 | 17 | TRBJ2-2 | NA | TRBV5-1 | CASSPWDSGPPSGELFF | TGCGCCAGCAGCCCTTGGGACAGTGGGCCCCCCAGCGGGGAGCTGTTTTTT
NA | 14 | TRBJ2-7 | NA | TRBV10-2 | CASSDPGRTYEQYF | TGCGCCAGCAGTGACCCAGGGAGGACCTACGAGCAGTACTTC
NA | 15 | TRBJ2-1 | NA | TRBV5-1 | CASGITGLPYNEQFF | TGCGCCAGCGGGATAACAGGGTTACCCTACAATGAGCAGTTCTTC
NA | 16 | TRBJ2-3 | NA | TRBV2 | CASSEGSGTNTDTQYF | TGTGCCAGCAGTGAAGGAAGTGGGACCAACACAGATACGCAGTATTTT
TRBD1 | 13 | TRBJ1-2 | few | TRBV5-1 | CASSPDRADGYTF | TGCGCCAGCAGCCCGGACAGGGCCGATGGCTACACCTTC
NA | 15 | TRBJ2-3 | NA | TRBV9 | CASSRSRERTDTQYF | TGTGCCAGCAGCCGTTCGAGGGAGCGCACAGATACGCAGTATTTT
NA | 12 | TRBJ2-5 | few | TRBV19 | CASSNTDETQYF | TGTGCCAGTAGTAACACCGATGAGACCCAGTACTTC
TRBD1 | 13 | TRBJ1-2 | once | TRBV7-2 | CASSPDRDYGYTF | TGTGCCAGCAGCCCGGACAGGGACTATGGCTACACCTTC
NA | 17 | TRBJ1-2 | few | TRBV19 | CASSIGGGQSGLAGYTF | TGTGCCAGTAGTATCGGAGGAGGACAATCGGGGTTGGCTGGCTACACCTTC
NA | 15 | TRBJ2-7 | NA | TRBV11-2 | CASSSGALDSYEQYF | TGTGCCAGCAGCTCCGGGGCCCTGGACTCCTACGAGCAGTACTTC
NA | 14 | TRBJ2-1 | NA | TRBV19 | CASSPPDLYNEQFF | TGTGCCAGTAGTCCCCCAGACCTATACAATGAGCAGTTCTTC